The clone carrying this T cell receptor (beta chain) was found once. Primers for the PCR totalled 60 Vbeta and 13 Jbeta. Data came from immunoSEQ multiplex PCR; TCRdb stores just in-frame clones and leaves some out. The data contain 55,000 to 65,000 clones, less than 85% of them singletons. Trimming left V 6 bases short and J 6 bases short, with 8 bases between. The CDR3 has 12 amino acids. Germline loops: CDR1 SEHNR, CDR2 FQNEAQ (reference sequence). This entry comes from a study of cytomegalovirus exposure and HLA in healthy donors. The sample comprised PBMCs. This receptor was identified in a man aged 25 to 40 in good health and CMV-seropositive. The rearrangement joins TRBV7-9 to TRBJ2-2, with a weak D call TRBD2 (5 bases). The CDR3 loop reads CASRNGAGELFF. As DNA, the CDR3 is TGTGCCAGCAGGAACGGGGCCGGGGAGCTGTTTTTT. The variable domain in full, completed from reference TRBV7-9 and TRBJ2-2, reads DTGVSQNPRHKITKRGQNVTFRCDPISEHNRLYWYRQTLGQGPEFLTYFQNEAQLEKSRLLSDRFSAERPKGSFSTLEIQRTEQGDSAMYLCASRNGAGELFFGEGSRLTVL.